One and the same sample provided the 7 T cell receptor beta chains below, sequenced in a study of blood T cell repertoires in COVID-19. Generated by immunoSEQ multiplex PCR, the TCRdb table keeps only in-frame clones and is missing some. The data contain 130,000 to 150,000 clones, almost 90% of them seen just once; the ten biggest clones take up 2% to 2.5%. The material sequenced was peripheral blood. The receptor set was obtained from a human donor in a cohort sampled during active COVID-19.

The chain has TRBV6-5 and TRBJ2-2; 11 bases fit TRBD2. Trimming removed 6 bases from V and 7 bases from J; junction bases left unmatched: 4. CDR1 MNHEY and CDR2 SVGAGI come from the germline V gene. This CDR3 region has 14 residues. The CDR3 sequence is CASRLAGDHGELFF. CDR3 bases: TGTGCCAGCAGACTAGCGGGAGATCACGGGGAGCTGTTTTTT.

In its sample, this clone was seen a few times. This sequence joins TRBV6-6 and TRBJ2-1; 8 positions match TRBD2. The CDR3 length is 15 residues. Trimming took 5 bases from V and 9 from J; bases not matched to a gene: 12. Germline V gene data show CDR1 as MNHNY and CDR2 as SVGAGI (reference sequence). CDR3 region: CASSRTSGPQSEQFF. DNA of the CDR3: TGTGCCAGCAGTCGTACTAGCGGACCCCAGAGTGAGCAGTTCTTC.

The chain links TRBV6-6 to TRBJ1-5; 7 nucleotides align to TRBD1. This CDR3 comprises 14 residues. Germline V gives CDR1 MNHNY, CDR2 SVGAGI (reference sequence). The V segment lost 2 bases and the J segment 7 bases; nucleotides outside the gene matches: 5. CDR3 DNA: TGTGCCAGCAGTTACGGGGGACAGTTACAGCCCCAGCATTTT. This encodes CASSYGGQLQPQHF.

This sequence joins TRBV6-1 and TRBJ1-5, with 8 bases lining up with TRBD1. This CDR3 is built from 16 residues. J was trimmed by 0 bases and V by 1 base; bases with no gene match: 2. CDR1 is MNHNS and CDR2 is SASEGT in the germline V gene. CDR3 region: CASSEGTGSSNQPQHF. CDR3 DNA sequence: TGTGCCAGCAGTGAAGGGACAGGGAGTAGCAATCAGCCCCAGCATTTT.

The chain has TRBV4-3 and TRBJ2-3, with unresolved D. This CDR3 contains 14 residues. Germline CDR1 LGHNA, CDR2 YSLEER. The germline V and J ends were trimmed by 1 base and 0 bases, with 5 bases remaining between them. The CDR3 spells CASSQGASTDTQYF. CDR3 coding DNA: TGCGCCAGCAGCCAAGGGGCTAGCACAGATACGCAGTATTTT.

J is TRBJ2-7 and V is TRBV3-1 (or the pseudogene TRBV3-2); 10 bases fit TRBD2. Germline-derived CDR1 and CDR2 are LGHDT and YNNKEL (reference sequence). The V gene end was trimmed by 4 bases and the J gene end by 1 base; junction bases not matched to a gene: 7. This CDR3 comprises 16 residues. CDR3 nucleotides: TGTGCCAGCAGCCCCCCCGGACTAGCGGATTCCTACGAGCAGTACTTC. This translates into CASSPPGLADSYEQYF.

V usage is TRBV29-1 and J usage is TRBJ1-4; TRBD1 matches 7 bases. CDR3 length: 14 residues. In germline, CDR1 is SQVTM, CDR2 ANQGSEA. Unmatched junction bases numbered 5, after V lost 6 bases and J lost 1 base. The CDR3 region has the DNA TGCAGCGTAGCCCCAGGGGGAACTAATGAAAAACTGTTTTTT. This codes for CSVAPGGTNEKLFF.